The rows below give T cell receptor beta chains drawn from one sample of a study of T-cell reconstitution after alpha-beta-depleted transplantation in children. TCRdb redid the calling of the PCR reads with MiXCR, one entry per CDR3 protein. The sample comprises 250,000 or so distinct CDR3 sequences, roughly 7.7% of which are singletons, and almost 6.5% rests with the top ten. The sample consisted of PBMCs, mostly from graft donor cells, taken 180 days after TCRalphabeta/CD19-depleted stem cell transplant. Receptors were obtained from a male patient younger than 18 who had a stem cell transplant for acute lymphoblastic leukemia, so the T cells may come from the graft donor. CDR3s include the opening cysteine and the closing phenylalanine or tryptophan. D genes are given only for firm matches. Rows may omit the clone size; those that give it use once, few, many or a size class.

v_call	clone_size	j_call	d_call	cdr3_aa	cdr3_nt
TRBV18	.	TRBJ2-2	.	CASSPPVGRAGELFF	TGTGCCAGCTCACCACCAGTGGGCCGCGCCGGGGAGCTGTTTTTT
TRBV11-1	many	TRBJ2-7	.	CASSARDTSSYEQYF	TGTGCCAGCAGCGCCCGGGACACGAGCTCCTACGAGCAGTACTTC
TRBV24-1	many	TRBJ2-1	.	CATSDPGHRTPYNEQFF	TGTGCCACCAGTGACCCTGGTCATAGGACTCCCTACAATGAGCAGTTCTTC
TRBV4-3	many	TRBJ2-5	TRBD2	CASSQRGLGVETQYF	TGCGCCAGCAGCCAACGGGGACTAGGTGTGGAGACCCAGTACTTC
TRBV11-2	many	TRBJ2-1	.	CASSLPGRRYEQFF	TGTGCCAGCAGCTTACCCGGGAGAAGGTACGAGCAGTTCTTC
TRBV7-6	many	TRBJ2-1	TRBD2	CASSLESGLAGYNEQFF	TGTGCCAGCAGCTTAGAATCCGGGCTAGCGGGCTACAATGAGCAGTTCTTC
TRBV21-1	.	TRBJ2-2	.	CASSQEQGTGELFF	TGTGCCAGCAGCCAGGAACAGGGCACCGGGGAGCTGTTTTTT
TRBV21-1	.	TRBJ2-7	.	CASSKTGAALSYEQYF	TGTGCCAGCAGCAAGACAGGGGCGGCCCTCTCCTACGAGCAGTACTTC
TRBV5-1	.	TRBJ2-2	TRBD1	CASSLMQQGFGELFF	TGCGCCAGCAGCTTGATGCAACAGGGGTTCGGGGAGCTGTTTTTT
TRBV12-3/TRBV12-4	many	TRBJ2-6	TRBD2	CASSLYGERGAGANVLTF	TGTGCCAGCAGTTTATACGGGGAGCGGGGTGCTGGGGCCAACGTCCTGACTTTC